The source of this T cell receptor (beta chain) is a study of radiation and T cells in renal cell carcinoma. Study summary: Nephrectomy followed 15 Gy stereotactic body radiation by 4 weeks.

Time point defined: blood 2 weeks post-SBRT. This sample's treatment: 15 Gy SBRT to primary tumor, nephrectomy 4 weeks later. Radiation-treated patients gave blood at baseline, week 2 and week 4. This renal cell carcinoma was of the clear cell type. The CDR3 runs to 15 residues. CDR1 and CDR2 (germline): SGHAT, FQNNGV. Trimming took 5 bases from V and 1 from J; bases not matched to a gene: 3. Libraries were prepared by immunoSEQ multiplex PCR; TCRdb keeps only in-frame clonotypes and omits some of them. Altogether some 150,000 clones are present, roughly 87% being singletons, with the ten largest covering 10% to 15%.

The source was blood, collected from a patient whose treatment included radiotherapy and nephrectomy. V usage is TRBV11-2 and J usage is TRBJ2-2; 8 bases line up with TRBD1. The source of this sequence is a woman in her 50s with renal cell carcinoma. This CDR3 is CASSPRGRNTGELFF. CDR3 bases: TGTGCCAGCAGCCCCAGGGGGCGGAACACCGGGGAGCTGTTTTTT.